This TCR beta chain came from a study of stem cell transplantation in POMP-related autoinflammatory disease. Study overall: Before transplant: CD4+ naive skewing, low CD8+ proportions, reduced cytokine secretion.

The CDR3 length is 14 residues. CDR1 and CDR2 (germline): SGHKS, YYEKEE (reference sequence). V lost 0 bases, J lost 1 base, and 7 bases lay in between. Using immunoSEQ multiplex PCR, the repertoire was profiled, and TCRdb retains in-frame clones only, with some absent. The sample has tens of thousands of clones, more than 75% seen once. The source is a human patient with POMP-related autoinflammation and immune dysregulation (PRAID). A subset of T cells may come from the graft donor. This sequence joins TRBV5-5 and TRBJ2-5; D gene ambiguous. Sequencing was performed on CD4+ T cells from PBMCs, taken after stem cell transplantation. The CDR3 DNA follows: TGTGCCAGCAGCTTGGTAGGCAGCCAAGAGACCCAGTACTTC. Amino acids: CASSLVGSQETQYF.